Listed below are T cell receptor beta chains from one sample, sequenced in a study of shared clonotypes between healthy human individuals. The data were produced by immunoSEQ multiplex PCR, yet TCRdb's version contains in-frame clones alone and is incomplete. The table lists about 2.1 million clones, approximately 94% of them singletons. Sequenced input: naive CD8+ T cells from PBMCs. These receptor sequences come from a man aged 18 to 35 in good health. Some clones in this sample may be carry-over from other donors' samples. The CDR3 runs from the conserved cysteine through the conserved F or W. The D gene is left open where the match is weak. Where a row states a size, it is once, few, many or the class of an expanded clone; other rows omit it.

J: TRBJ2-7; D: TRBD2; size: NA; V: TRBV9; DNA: TGTGCCAGCAGCGTAGGCTCTAGCGGGGCGACCTACGAGCAGTACTTC; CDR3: CASSVGSSGATYEQYF
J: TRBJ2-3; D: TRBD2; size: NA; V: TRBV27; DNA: TGTGCCAGCAGATTGACTAATTATCCGGGACTAGCAACAGATACGCAGTATTTT; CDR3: CASRLTNYPGLATDTQYF
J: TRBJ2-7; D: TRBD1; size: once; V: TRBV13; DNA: TGTGCCAGCAGCCCAAGGACAGGAGGCTACGAGCAGTACTTC; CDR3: CASSPRTGGYEQYF
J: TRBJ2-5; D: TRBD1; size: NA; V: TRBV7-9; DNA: TGTGCCAGCAGCGGACAGGGAGAGACCCAGTACTTC; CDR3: CASSGQGETQYF
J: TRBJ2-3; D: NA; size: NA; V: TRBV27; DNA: TGTGCCAGCAGTTTCGGGAGAGGAACAGATACGCAGTATTTT; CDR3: CASSFGRGTDTQYF
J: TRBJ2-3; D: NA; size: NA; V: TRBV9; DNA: TGTGCCAGCAGCGCTACCTCGGATTCTAGGGATACGCAGTATTTT; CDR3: CASSATSDSRDTQYF
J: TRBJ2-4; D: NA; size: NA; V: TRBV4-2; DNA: TGTGCCAGCAGCCAAGATTGGGGAGCCAAAAACATTCAGTACTTC; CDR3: CASSQDWGAKNIQYF
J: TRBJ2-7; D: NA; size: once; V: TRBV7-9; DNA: TGTGCCAGCAGCCCGAAAGGGATGAGGCTCGAGCAGTACTTC; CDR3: CASSPKGMRLEQYF
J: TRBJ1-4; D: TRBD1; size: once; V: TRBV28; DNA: TGTGCCAGCCAGGGGACAGAAGGGTCCCTGGCTGAAAAACTGTTTTTT; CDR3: CASQGTEGSLAEKLFF
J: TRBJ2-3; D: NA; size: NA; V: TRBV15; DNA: TGTGCCACCAGATGGGGACCCAGAAGCACAGATACGCAGTATTTT; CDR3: CATRWGPRSTDTQYF
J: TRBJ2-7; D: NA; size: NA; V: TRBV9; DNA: TGTGCCAGCAGCGTAGGGGCCTCCTACGAGCAGTACTTC; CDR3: CASSVGASYEQYF
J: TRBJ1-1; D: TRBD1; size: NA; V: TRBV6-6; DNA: TGTGCCAGCAGGGCGACAGGGACGGACACTGAAGCTTTCTTT; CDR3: CASRATGTDTEAFF
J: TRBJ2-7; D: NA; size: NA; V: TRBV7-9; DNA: TGTGCCAGCAGCTTAGCCAGGCCTTCCTACGAGCAGTACTTC; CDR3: CASSLARPSYEQYF
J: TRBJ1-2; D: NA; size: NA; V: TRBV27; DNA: TGTGCCAGCAGTTTAAAGGCGGGTAACTATGGCTACACCTTC; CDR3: CASSLKAGNYGYTF
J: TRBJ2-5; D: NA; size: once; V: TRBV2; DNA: TGTGCCAGCAGTGAATGGGGGCAGTTCGTGGCAGAGACCCAGTACTTC; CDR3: CASSEWGQFVAETQYF
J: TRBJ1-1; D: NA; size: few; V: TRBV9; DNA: TGTGCCAGCAGCGCCACACCGAACACTGAAGCTTTCTTT; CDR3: CASSATPNTEAFF
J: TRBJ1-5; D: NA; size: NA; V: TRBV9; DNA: TGTGCCAGCAGCGAGCTCGATAATCAGCCCCAGCATTTT; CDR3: CASSELDNQPQHF
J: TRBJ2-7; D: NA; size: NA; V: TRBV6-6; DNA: TGTGCCAGCAGTTACTCGATTCCCCACGAGCAGTACTTC; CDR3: CASSYSIPHEQYF
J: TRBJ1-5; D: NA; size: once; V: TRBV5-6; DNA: TGTGCCAGCAGCTTGTGGGCAGGGGGCAATCAGCCCCAGCATTTT; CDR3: CASSLWAGGNQPQHF
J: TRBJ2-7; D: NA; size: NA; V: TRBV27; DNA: TGTGCCAGCAGTTTAGTTAGCAGCCCACCCTACTACGAGCAGTACTTC; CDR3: CASSLVSSPPYYEQYF
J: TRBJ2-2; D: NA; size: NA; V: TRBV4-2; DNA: TGTGCCAGCAGCCAAGTTCTTTACACCGGGGAGCTGTTTTTT; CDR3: CASSQVLYTGELFF
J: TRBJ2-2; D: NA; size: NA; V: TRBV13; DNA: TGTGCCAGCAGCTTAACAGGGAACACCGGGGAGCTGTTTTTT; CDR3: CASSLTGNTGELFF
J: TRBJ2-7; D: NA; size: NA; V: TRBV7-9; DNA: TGTGCCAGCGGCCGGACAGCATACGAGCAGTACTTC; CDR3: CASGRTAYEQYF
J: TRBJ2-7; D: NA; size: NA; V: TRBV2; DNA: TGTGCCAGCAGTGGGGCAGCGCTACCCTCCTACGAGCAGTACTTC; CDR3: CASSGAALPSYEQYF
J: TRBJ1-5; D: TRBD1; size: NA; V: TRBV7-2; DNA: TGTGCCAGCAGCCCGGGACAGTATTCTAATAGCAATCAGCCCCAGCATTTT; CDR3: CASSPGQYSNSNQPQHF
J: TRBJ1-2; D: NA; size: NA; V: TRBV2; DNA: TGTGCCAGCATGAACTTCAACAACTATGGCTACACCTTC; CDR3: CASMNFNNYGYTF
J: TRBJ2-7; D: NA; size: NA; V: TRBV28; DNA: TGTGCCAGCAGTGCCGGCCTCGACTCCTACGAGCAGTACTTC; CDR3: CASSAGLDSYEQYF
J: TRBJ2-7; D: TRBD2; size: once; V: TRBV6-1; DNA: TGTGCCAGCAGTGAAGGTAGCGGGACGACCTACGAGCAGTACTTC; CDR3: CASSEGSGTTYEQYF
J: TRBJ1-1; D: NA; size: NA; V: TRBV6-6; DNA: TGTGCGTTCATGAACACTGAAGCTTTCTTT; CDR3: CAFMNTEAFF
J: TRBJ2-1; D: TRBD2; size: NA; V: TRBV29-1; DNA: TGCAGCGTTGCCCCCGGACTAGCGGTACATGAGCAGTTCTTC; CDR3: CSVAPGLAVHEQFF
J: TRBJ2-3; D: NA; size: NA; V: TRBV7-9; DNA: TGTGCCAGCAGCTTATTAGGCACAGATACGCAGTATTTT; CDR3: CASSLLGTDTQYF
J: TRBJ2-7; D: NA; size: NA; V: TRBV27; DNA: TGTGCCAGCAGTTTTGTCGGTGCAGCCTACGAGCAGTACTTC; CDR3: CASSFVGAAYEQYF
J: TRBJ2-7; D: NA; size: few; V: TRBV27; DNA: TGTGCCAGCAGTTTATCCAGCCGGGAGAGCGAGCAGTACTTC; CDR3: CASSLSSRESEQYF
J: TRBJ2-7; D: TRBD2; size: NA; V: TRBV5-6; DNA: TGTGCCAGCAGCCCAGGGAGCGGGAGCACCTACGAGCAGTACTTC; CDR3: CASSPGSGSTYEQYF
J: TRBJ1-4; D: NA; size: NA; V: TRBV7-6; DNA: TGTGCCAGCAGTTGGTCTGAACCTCCTGAAAAACTGTTTTTT; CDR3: CASSWSEPPEKLFF